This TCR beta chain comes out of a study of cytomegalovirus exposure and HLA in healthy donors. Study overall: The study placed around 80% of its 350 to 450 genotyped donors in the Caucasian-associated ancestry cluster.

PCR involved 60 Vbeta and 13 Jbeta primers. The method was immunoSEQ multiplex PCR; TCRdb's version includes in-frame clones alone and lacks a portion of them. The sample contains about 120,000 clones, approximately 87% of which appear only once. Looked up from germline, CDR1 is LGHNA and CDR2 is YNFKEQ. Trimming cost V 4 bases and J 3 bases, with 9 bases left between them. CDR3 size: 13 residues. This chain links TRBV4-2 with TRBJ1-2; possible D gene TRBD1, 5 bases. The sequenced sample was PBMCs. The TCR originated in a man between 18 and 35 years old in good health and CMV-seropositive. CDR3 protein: CASSPTADYGYTF. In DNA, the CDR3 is TGTGCCAGCAGCCCGACAGCTGACTATGGCTACACCTTC.